This T cell receptor (beta chain) was found in a study of response to subunit inactivated influenza vaccine. General study results and limits: The authors offered the suggestion that each seasonal influenza vaccination recruits few new T cells.

In this sample, this clonotype turned up once. Its matching antigen is unknown. Germline CDR1 SGHTA, CDR2 FQGNSA. There are 15 residues in the CDR3. Between the trimmed V and J ends, which lost 2 bases and 6 bases, there was a span of 15 bases. TCRdb reprocessed the RT-PCR reads via MiXCR and lists one record per CDR3 protein. The table records roughly 760,000 distinct CDR3 sequences, 20% to 25% of them present only once. This sample comprised PBMCs from blood, obtained more than 4 days after vaccination. The receptor was isolated from a man aged 45-65 years who received an inactivated influenza vaccine. The chain employs TRBV7-2 and TRBJ2-3; possibly TRBD2 for D (5 bases). For the CDR3, the DNA is TGTGCCAGCAGCTTAATGAGTCTAGCTTTGGATACGCAGTATTTT. It translates to CASSLMSLALDTQYF. Supplemented by reference TRBV7-2 and TRBJ2-3, the full variable domain reads GAGVSQSPSNKVTEKGKDVELRCDPISGHTALYWYRQSLGQGLEFLIYFQGNSAPDKSGLPSDRFSAERTGGSVSTLTIQRTQQEDSAVYLCASSLMSLALDTQYFGPGTRLTVL.